These 18 T cell receptor beta chains were sequenced from one sample in a study of T cells in Graves' hyperthyroidism and ophthalmopathy. Amplified TCR beta CDR3 regions derived from RNA transcripts. First-round RT-PCR targeting the TCR CDR3 was performed with the HTBI primer set. TCRdb independently ran MiXCR on the multiplex PCR reads; one entry per CDR3 protein. The sample has 500,000 to 650,000 distinct CDR3 sequences, 14% seen once; the top ten hold about 14%. Material for sequencing was blood. All receptors derive from a woman aged 40 to 50 with Graves' hyperthyroidism.

The table lists this clonotype with a few counts. The chain joins TRBV25-1 to TRBJ1-6; D remains ambiguous. This CDR3 spans 13 amino acids. Trimming pared 3 bases from V and 7 bases from J, leaving 7 bases between. Germline-derived CDR1 and CDR2 are MGHDK and SYGVNS. Written as DNA, the CDR3 is TGTGCCAGCAGTGATTTCCCGAATTCACCCCTCCACTTT. It translates to CASSDFPNSPLHF.

V is TRBV6-1 and J is TRBJ1-4, with D tentatively TRBD1 (6 bases). The germline V gene has CDR1 MNHNS and CDR2 SASEGT. The CDR3 sequence is 14 residues long. Trimming removed 11 bases at V and 0 bases at J, with 13 bases between. The CDR3 sequence: CAHGGGTTNEKLFF. The DNA of the CDR3 is TGTGCCCACGGGGGGGGCACAACTAATGAAAAACTGTTTTTT.

In this sample, this clonotype turned up many times. J is TRBJ2-6 and V is TRBV2; tentative D call: TRBD1 (6 bases). V lost 7 bases and J 1 base, leaving 17 bases between the germline ends. Germline-derived CDR1 and CDR2 are SNHLY and FYNNEI. The CDR3 consists of 17 residues. CDR3 sequence (DNA): TGTGCCAGCAACTCGGTAGCAGGGGCATCTGGGGCCAACGTCCTGACTTTC. Residues: CASNSVAGASGANVLTF. The whole variable domain, remainder taken from reference TRBV2 and TRBJ2-6, is EPEVTQTPSHQVTQMGQEVILRCVPISNHLYFYWYRQILGQKVEFLVSFYNNEISEKSEIFDDQFSVERPDGSNFTLKIRSTKLEDSAMYFCASNSVAGASGANVLTFGAGSRLTVL.

There are a few counts of this clonotype. The rearrangement joins TRBV2 to TRBJ1-2, with D uncertain. The CDR3 length is 11 residues. The V gene lost 6 bases and the J gene lost 5 bases, with 7 bases spanning the gap. Per the germline V gene, CDR1 is SNHLY and CDR2 is FYNNEI. The DNA of the CDR3 is TGTGCCAGCAGAGTCAGTTATGGCTACACCTTC. As protein: CASRVSYGYTF.

Only a few counts were recorded for this clonotype. This chain links TRBV27 with TRBJ2-5; D is unclear. V lost 3 bases to trimming and J lost 2 bases, with 10 bases between them. In germline, CDR1 is MNHEY, CDR2 SMNVEV (reference sequence). CDR3 length: 14 residues. CDR3 in DNA: TGTGCCAGCAGTTTTGCCGGGTCTCAAGAGACCCAGTACTTC. Translating gives CASSFAGSQETQYF.

The sample holds many counts of this clonotype. The rearrangement joins TRBV3-1 to TRBJ2-2, with D uncertain. With 0 bases removed from V and 2 bases from J, the gap between germline ends came to 10 bases. The CDR3 has 16 amino acids. Germline CDR1 reads LGHDT; CDR2 reads YNNKEL (reference sequence). The CDR3 protein is CASSQELLINTGELFF. In DNA, the CDR3 is TGTGCCAGCAGCCAAGAGTTGCTGATAAACACCGGGGAGCTGTTTTTT.

This clonotype was observed many times. The rearrangement joins TRBV11-2 to TRBJ2-5; 14 bases agree with TRBD2. The CDR3 extends over 16 amino acids. Germline trimming cut 5 bases from V and 5 bases from J; bases unmatched to any gene: 7. Germline V CDR1 and CDR2: SGHAT, FQNNGV. The CDR3 sequence: CASSPTWTSGRETQYF. CDR3 DNA sequence: TGTGCCAGCAGCCCGACCTGGACTAGCGGGAGGGAGACCCAGTACTTC.

In this sample, this clonotype turned up a few times. This rearrangement joins TRBV6-1 to TRBJ2-3; 8 positions match TRBD2. Germline-derived CDR1 and CDR2 are MNHNS and SASEGT. Trimming cost V 7 bases and J 6 bases; bases outside gene matches: 6. This CDR3 has 13 amino acids. Here the CDR3 DNA reads TGTGCCAGCAAAGGACGGGAGGGGGATACGCAGTATTTT. It codes for CASKGREGDTQYF.

This clonotype was detected ten times or more. The chain has TRBV6-5 and TRBJ2-7; 14 bases align to TRBD2. This CDR3 contains 17 residues. Germline lookup yields CDR1 MNHEY and CDR2 SVGAGI. Trimming removed 0 bases from V and 2 bases from J; junction bases left unmatched: 3. This CDR3 is CASSYSGLAGEAYEQYF. DNA for the CDR3: TGTGCCAGCAGTTACTCGGGACTAGCGGGAGAGGCCTACGAGCAGTACTTC.

The chain carries TRBV7-6 and TRBJ2-1; 8 bases are a match to TRBD2. J gave up 15 bases and V 5 bases, and 12 bases lay outside the gene matches. The CDR3 contains 13 residues. Germline lookup yields CDR1 SGHVS and CDR2 FNYEAQ. The CDR3 loop is CASSPPQGLVLFF. CDR3 bases: TGTGCCAGCAGCCCTCCCCAGGGACTAGTTCTGTTCTTC.

This clonotype was seen many times. V and J are TRBV6-1 and TRBJ1-1; 8 bases match TRBD1. Germline V gives CDR1 MNHNS, CDR2 SASEGT. After removal of 5 bases from V and 3 bases from J, the junction contained 17 bases not matched to a gene. This CDR3 spans 18 amino acids. CDR3 nucleotide sequence: TGTGCCAGCAGTCCACCTCGACAGGGGAACTTTCTGGACACTGAAGCTTTCTTT. It is translated as CASSPPRQGNFLDTEAFF.

This clonotype has a count of ten or more. J is TRBJ2-1 and V is TRBV7-3; 12 bases match TRBD2. V shed 5 bases, J shed 6 bases, and the junction held 8 bases outside the gene matches. CDR1 is SGHTA and CDR2 is FQGTGA in the germline V gene. This CDR3 is 16 amino acids long. CDR3 residues: CASSPTSGSPINEQFF. DNA for the CDR3: TGTGCCAGCAGCCCGACTAGCGGGAGCCCCATCAATGAGCAGTTCTTC.

The chain has TRBV5-1 and TRBJ1-3, with 7 bases matching TRBD1. The CDR3 is 15 residues long. V was pared by 3 bases and J by 2 bases, with 5 bases of the junction left unmatched. Per the germline V gene, CDR1 is SGHRS and CDR2 is YFSETQ. CDR3 DNA sequence: TGCGCCAGCAGCTCAACAGGGGACACTGGAAACACCATATATTTT. Protein sequence: CASSSTGDTGNTIYF.

This clonotype came up many times. J is TRBJ2-1 and V is TRBV3-1, with 7 positions matching TRBD2. The CDR3 is 14 residues long. The germline V gene encodes CDR1 LGHDT and CDR2 YNNKEL (reference sequence). V lost 1 base and J lost 7; bases outside the gene matches: 4. CDR3 coding DNA: TGTGCCAGCAGCCAAGGGGGAGGGATGAATGAGCAGTTCTTC. Protein product: CASSQGGGMNEQFF.

This clonotype has a count of ten or more. This chain connects TRBV20-1 to TRBJ2-7; 10 bases are shared with TRBD2. The CDR3 is made up of 17 amino acids. Germline CDR1 is DFQATT and CDR2 is SNEGSKA (reference sequence). The J segment lost 4 bases and the V segment lost 0 bases, leaving 12 bases of the junction unmatched. The CDR3 sequence is CSARDRGAAGGVYEQYF. The CDR3 bases are TGCAGTGCTAGAGATAGGGGGGCAGCGGGAGGGGTTTACGAGCAGTACTTC.

This clonotype was detected ten times or more. The chain recombines TRBV28 with TRBJ1-2; 12 bases fit TRBD1. CDR3 size: 15 residues. J gave up 8 bases and V 5 bases, and 9 bases lay outside the gene matches. Germline V gene data show CDR1 as MDHEN and CDR2 as SYDVKM. Here the CDR3 DNA reads TGTGCCAGCAGTAAACCGGGACAGGGGGCTAAGGGCTACACCTTC. This gives the protein CASSKPGQGAKGYTF.

As concerns this clonotype: The junction does not match germline at one end; this may be a read error. This chain connects TRBV18 to TRBJ2-3, with 9 bases aligning to TRBD2. CDR1 is KGHSH, CDR2 LQKENI, per germline. This CDR3 region has 14 residues. The CDR3 coding sequence is TGTGCCAGCTCAGCGGGGACTAGCACAGGTACGCAGTATTTT. As protein: CASSAGTSTGTQYF.

V usage is TRBV7-3 and J usage is TRBJ2-3, with a tentative D call TRBD2 (6 bases). There are 16 residues in the CDR3. With 1 base removed from V and 2 bases from J, the gap between germline ends came to 13 bases. Per the germline V gene, CDR1 is SGHTA and CDR2 is FQGTGA. The CDR3 nucleotides read TGTGCCAGCAGCTTAATGACGGGAGTGGTCACAGATACGCAGTATTTT. Amino acids: CASSLMTGVVTDTQYF.